The table lists the clone carrying this TCR beta chain with many counts. Trimming pared 4 bases from V and 0 bases from J, leaving 19 bases between. Per germline, CDR1 LGHNA and CDR2 YNFKEQ. This CDR3 spans 18 amino acids. The data are from a study of T-cell reconstitution after alpha-beta-depleted transplantation in children. During its preparation, the TCRbeta library received unique molecular identifiers. TCRdb called the PCR reads again in MiXCR, with one record for every CDR3 protein. The sample has a few hundred thousand distinct CDR3 sequences, more than 7.5% seen once. The source was PBMCs from the stem cell graft donor, collected from the stem cell graft. This rearrangement joins TRBV4-2 to TRBJ2-1, with D perhaps given as TRBD1 or TRBD2 (5 bases each). The receptor was isolated from a human donor who donated a stem cell graft to a child with SCID. The CDR3 reads CASSPRFARDRSYNEQFF. The CDR3 DNA follows: TGTGCCAGCAGCCCCCGATTCGCTCGGGACCGCTCCTACAATGAGCAGTTCTTC.